This T cell receptor beta chain was recovered during a study of cytomegalovirus exposure and HLA in healthy donors. Study-wide results and limits: A later analysis linked a missense variant in DCLRE1C to the trimming of TCR beta V and J genes. The authors judged a highly shared variant cluster likely a sequencing artifact. For most TCR beta V segments, an earlier analysis put the productive rate at about 87% or about 30% of the time.

For this clone: Its antigen remains unidentified.

Use of 60 Vbeta and 13 Jbeta primers characterized the PCR. The assay was immunoSEQ multiplex PCR, and TCRdb's table has in-frame clones only and misses some. In the table there are about 160,000 clones, about 82% of which are singletons. The germline V gene has CDR1 MDHEN and CDR2 SYDVKM. With 5 bases clipped from V and 5 bases from J, the junction kept 5 bases outside the gene matches. The CDR3 has 14 residues. The rearrangement joins TRBV28 to TRBJ2-1, with 8 bases lining up with TRBD2. Sequenced: PBMCs. This clonotype originated in a female donor in good health and CMV-seronegative. In DNA form, the CDR3 reads TGTGCCAGCAGTATCACTAGCGGAAACAATGAGCAGTTCTTC. Amino acid sequence: CASSITSGNNEQFF.